This T cell receptor beta chain came from a study of cytomegalovirus exposure and HLA in healthy donors. V dropped 0 bases and J dropped 1 base, with 7 bases sitting between them. This CDR3 comprises 15 residues. Germline V CDR1 and CDR2: SGDLS, YYNGEE. Primers: 60 Vbeta forward and 13 Jbeta reverse. Sequencing was performed with immunoSEQ multiplex PCR; in TCRdb, only in-frame clones are kept and a portion is missing. This sample has roughly 130,000 clones; roughly 70% occur once, and the top ten carry 5.5% to 8.5%. Healthy individuals who donated bone marrow served as the donors. The rearrangement links TRBV9 to TRBJ2-2, with D unresolved. The sequence was obtained from a man aged 40-50 years in good health and CMV-seropositive. Sequencing was carried out using PBMCs. This CDR3 reads CASSVELGNTGELFF. The CDR3 DNA reads as TGTGCCAGCAGCGTAGAACTCGGGAACACCGGGGAGCTGTTTTTT.